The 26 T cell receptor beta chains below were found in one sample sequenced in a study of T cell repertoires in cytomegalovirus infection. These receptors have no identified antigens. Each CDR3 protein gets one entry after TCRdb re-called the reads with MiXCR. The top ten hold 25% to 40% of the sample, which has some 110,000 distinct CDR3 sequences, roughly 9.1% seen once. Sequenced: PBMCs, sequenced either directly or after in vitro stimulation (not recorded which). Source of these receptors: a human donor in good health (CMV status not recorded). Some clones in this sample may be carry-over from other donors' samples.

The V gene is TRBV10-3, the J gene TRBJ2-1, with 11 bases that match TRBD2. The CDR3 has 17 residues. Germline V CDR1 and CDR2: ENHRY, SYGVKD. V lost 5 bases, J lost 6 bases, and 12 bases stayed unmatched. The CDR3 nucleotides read TGTGCCATCAGTTCCCGGGCTAGCGGGAGGTCAGGCAATGAGCAGTTCTTC. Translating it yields CAISSRASGRSGNEQFF.

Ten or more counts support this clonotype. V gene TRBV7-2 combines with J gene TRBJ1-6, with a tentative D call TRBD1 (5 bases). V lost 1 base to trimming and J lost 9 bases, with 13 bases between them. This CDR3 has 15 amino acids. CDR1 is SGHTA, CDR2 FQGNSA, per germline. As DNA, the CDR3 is TGTGCCAGCAGCTTAGTAATATCCAGGGCTTCACCCCTCCACTTT. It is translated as CASSLVISRASPLHF.

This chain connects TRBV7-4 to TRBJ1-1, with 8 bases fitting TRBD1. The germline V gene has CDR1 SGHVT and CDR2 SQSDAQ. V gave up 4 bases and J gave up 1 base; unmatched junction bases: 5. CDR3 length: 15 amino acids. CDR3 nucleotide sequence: TGTGCCAGCAGCTGGGTCGACAGGGGGAACACTGAAGCTTTCTTT. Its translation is CASSWVDRGNTEAFF. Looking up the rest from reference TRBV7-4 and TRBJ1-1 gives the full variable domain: GAGVSQSPRYKVAKRGRDVALRCDSISGHVTLYWYRQTLGQGSEVLTYSQSDAQRDKSGRPSGRFSAERPERSVSTLKIQRTEQGDSAVYLCASSWVDRGNTEAFFGQGTRLTVV.

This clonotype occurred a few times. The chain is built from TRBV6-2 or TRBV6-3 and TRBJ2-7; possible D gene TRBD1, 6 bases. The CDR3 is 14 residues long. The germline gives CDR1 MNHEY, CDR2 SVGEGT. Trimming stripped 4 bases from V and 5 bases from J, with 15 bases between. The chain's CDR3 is CASSSWGLKDEQYF. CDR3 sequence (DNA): TGTGCCAGCAGTTCTTGGGGGCTAAAGGACGAGCAGTACTTC.

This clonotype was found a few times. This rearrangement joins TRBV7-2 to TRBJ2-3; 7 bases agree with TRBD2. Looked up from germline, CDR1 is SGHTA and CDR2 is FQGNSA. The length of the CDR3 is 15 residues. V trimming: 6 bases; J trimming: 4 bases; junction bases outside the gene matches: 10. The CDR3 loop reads CASRRGGSKADTQYF. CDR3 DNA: TGTGCCAGCAGGAGGGGCGGGAGTAAGGCAGATACGCAGTATTTT.

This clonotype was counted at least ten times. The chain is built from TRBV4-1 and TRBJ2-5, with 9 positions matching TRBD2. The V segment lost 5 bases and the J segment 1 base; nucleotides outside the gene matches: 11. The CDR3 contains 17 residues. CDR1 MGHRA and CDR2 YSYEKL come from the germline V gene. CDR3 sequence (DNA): TGCGCCAGCAGCAAAAGCGCGAGACTAGCGGTCCAAGAGACCCAGTACTTC. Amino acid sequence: CASSKSARLAVQETQYF.

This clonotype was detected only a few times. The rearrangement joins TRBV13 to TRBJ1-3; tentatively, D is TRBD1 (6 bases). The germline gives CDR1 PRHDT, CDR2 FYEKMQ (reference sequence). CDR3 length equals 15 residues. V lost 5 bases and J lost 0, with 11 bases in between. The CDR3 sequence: CASSPGTHSGNTIYF. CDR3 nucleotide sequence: TGTGCCAGCAGCCCGGGGACACACTCTGGAAACACCATATATTTT.

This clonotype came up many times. The CDR3 nucleotides read TGTGCCAGCAGTTACGGGGCTAGCGGGAGGACAGATACGCAGTATTTT. Its protein product is CASSYGASGRTDTQYF. The chain links TRBV6-6 to TRBJ2-3, with TRBD2 matching 11 bases. The germline V gene encodes CDR1 MNHNY and CDR2 SVGAGI (reference sequence). CDR3 length equals 16 residues. The V gene end was trimmed by 2 bases and the J gene end by 3 bases; junction bases not matched to a gene: 4.

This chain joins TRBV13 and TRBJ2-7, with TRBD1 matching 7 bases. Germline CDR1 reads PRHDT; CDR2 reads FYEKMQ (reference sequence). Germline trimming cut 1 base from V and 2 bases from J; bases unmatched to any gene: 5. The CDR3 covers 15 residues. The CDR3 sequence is CASSLVSTGAYEQYF. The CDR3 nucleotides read TGTGCCAGCAGCTTAGTGTCTACAGGGGCCTACGAGCAGTACTTC.

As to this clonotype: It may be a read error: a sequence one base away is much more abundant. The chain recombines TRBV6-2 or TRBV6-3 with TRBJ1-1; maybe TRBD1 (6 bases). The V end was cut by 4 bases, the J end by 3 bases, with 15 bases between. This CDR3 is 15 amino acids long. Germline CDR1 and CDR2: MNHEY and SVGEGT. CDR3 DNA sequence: TGTGCCAGCAGTTCCTGGGACACGTTGTACACTGAAGCTTTCTTT. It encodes CASSSWDTLYTEAFF.

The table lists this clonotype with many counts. The CDR3 protein is CASSTPEPGRTEAFF. CDR3 in DNA: TGTGCCAGTAGTACCCCCGAGCCCGGGCGGACTGAAGCTTTCTTT. The V gene is TRBV19, the J gene TRBJ1-1; D is unclear. This CDR3 region has 15 residues. V lost 4 bases and J lost 5, with 17 bases in between. The germline V gene has CDR1 LNHDA and CDR2 SQIVND (reference sequence). Based on the CDR3 plus reference TRBV19 and TRBJ1-1, the full variable domain is DGGITQSPKYLFRKEGQNVTLSCEQNLNHDAMYWYRQDPGQGLRLIYYSQIVNDFQKGDIAEGYSVSREKKESFPLTVTSAQKNPTAFYLCASSTPEPGRTEAFFGQGTRLTVV.

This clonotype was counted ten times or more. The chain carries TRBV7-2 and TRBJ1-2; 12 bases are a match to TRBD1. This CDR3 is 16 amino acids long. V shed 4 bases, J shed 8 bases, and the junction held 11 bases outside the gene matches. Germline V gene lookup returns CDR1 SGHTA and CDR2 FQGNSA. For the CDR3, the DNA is TGTGCCAGCAGCTCCATGAGCACCGGGACAGGGGGCGGCTACACCTTC. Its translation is CASSSMSTGTGGGYTF.

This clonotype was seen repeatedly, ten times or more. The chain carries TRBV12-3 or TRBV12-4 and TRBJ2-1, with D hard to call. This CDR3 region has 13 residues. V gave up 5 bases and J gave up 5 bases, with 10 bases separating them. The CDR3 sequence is CASSVLGNNEQFF. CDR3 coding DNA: TGTGCCAGCAGTGTATTGGGGAACAATGAGCAGTTCTTC.

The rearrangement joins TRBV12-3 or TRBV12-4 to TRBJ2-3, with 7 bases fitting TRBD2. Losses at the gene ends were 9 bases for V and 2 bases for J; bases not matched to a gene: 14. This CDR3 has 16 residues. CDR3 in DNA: TGTGCCAGTAGGAGTGGGGGAGGGCCTTACACAGATACGCAGTATTTT. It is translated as CASRSGGGPYTDTQYF.

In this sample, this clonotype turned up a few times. The CDR3 protein is CASSAGAVQETQYF. The CDR3 nucleotides are TGTGCCAGCAGTGCTGGGGCTGTCCAAGAGACCCAGTACTTC. The chain links TRBV2 to TRBJ2-5; weak D call: TRBD1 (5 bases). The CDR3 runs 14 residues. V was clipped by 4 bases and J by 1 base, with 10 bases between them. CDR1 and CDR2 from the germline V gene are SNHLY and FYNNEI.

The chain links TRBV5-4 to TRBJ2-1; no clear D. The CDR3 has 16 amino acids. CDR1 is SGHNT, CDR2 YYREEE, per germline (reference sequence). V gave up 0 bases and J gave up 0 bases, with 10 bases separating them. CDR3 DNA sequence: TGTGCCAGCAGCTTGGGAGCTCCCAGCTCCTACAATGAGCAGTTCTTC. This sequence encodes CASSLGAPSSYNEQFF.

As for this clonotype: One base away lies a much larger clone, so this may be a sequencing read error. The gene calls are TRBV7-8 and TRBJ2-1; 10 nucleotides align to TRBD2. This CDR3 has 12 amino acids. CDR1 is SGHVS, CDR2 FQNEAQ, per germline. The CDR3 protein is CASSFGLAERFF. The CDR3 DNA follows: TGTGCCAGCAGCTTCGGACTAGCGGAGCGGTTCTTC.

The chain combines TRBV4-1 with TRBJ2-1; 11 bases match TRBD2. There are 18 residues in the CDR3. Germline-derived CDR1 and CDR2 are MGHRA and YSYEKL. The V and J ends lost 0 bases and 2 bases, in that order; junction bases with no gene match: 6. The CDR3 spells CASSQEGQLAGAYNEQFF. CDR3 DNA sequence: TGCGCCAGCAGCCAAGAGGGCCAACTAGCGGGAGCCTACAATGAGCAGTTCTTC.

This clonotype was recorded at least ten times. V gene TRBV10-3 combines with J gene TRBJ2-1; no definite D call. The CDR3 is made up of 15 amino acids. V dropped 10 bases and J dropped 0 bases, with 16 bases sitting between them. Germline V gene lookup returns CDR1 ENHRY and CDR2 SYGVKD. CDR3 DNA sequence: TGTGCCACCCGATCGGTCCCTGACTCCTACAATGAGCAGTTCTTC. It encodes CATRSVPDSYNEQFF.

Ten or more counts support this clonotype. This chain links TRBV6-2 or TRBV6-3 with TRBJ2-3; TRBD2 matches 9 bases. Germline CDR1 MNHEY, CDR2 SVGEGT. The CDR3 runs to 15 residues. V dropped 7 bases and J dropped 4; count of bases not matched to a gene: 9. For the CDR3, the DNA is TGTGCCAGCACCCTCCCGTCTAGCGGGGCAGATACGCAGTATTTT. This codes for CASTLPSSGADTQYF.

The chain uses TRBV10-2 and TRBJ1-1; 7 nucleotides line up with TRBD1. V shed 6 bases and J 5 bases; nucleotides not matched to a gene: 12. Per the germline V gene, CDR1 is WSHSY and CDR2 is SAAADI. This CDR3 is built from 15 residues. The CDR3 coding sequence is TGCGCCAGCAGCAGGAGACAGGGCCAAAGTACTGAAGCTTTCTTT. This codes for CASSRRQGQSTEAFF.

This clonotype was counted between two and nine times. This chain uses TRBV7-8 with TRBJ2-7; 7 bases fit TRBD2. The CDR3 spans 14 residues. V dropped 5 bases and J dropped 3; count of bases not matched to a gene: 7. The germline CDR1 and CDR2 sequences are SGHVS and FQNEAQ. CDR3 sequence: CASSPPGRFYEQYF. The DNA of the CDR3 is TGTGCCAGCAGCCCCCCCGGGAGGTTCTACGAGCAGTACTTC.

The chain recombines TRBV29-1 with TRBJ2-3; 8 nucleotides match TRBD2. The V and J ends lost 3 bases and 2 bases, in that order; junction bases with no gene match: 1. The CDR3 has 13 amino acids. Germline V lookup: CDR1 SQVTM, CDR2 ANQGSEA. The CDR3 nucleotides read TGCAGCGTTGAGCGGGAGGCCACAGATACGCAGTATTTT. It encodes CSVEREATDTQYF.

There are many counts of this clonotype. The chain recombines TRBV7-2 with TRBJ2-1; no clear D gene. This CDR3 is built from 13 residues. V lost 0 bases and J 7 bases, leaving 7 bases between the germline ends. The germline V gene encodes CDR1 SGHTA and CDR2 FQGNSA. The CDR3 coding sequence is TGTGCCAGCAGCTTAGCGGGATTGAATGAGCAGTTCTTC. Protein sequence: CASSLAGLNEQFF.

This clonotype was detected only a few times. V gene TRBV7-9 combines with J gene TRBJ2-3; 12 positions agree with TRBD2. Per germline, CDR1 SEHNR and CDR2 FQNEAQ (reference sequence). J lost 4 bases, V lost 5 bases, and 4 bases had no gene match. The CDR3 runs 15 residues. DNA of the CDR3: TGTGCCAGCAGCGCCCTAGCGGGAGGGCCAGATACGCAGTATTTT. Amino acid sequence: CASSALAGGPDTQYF.

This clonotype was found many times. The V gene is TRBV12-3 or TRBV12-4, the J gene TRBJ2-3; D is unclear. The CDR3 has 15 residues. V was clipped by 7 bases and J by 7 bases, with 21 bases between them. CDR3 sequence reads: CASTPGRAPGNTQYF. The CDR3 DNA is TGTGCCAGCACCCCTGGCCGGGCCCCGGGTAATACGCAGTATTTT.